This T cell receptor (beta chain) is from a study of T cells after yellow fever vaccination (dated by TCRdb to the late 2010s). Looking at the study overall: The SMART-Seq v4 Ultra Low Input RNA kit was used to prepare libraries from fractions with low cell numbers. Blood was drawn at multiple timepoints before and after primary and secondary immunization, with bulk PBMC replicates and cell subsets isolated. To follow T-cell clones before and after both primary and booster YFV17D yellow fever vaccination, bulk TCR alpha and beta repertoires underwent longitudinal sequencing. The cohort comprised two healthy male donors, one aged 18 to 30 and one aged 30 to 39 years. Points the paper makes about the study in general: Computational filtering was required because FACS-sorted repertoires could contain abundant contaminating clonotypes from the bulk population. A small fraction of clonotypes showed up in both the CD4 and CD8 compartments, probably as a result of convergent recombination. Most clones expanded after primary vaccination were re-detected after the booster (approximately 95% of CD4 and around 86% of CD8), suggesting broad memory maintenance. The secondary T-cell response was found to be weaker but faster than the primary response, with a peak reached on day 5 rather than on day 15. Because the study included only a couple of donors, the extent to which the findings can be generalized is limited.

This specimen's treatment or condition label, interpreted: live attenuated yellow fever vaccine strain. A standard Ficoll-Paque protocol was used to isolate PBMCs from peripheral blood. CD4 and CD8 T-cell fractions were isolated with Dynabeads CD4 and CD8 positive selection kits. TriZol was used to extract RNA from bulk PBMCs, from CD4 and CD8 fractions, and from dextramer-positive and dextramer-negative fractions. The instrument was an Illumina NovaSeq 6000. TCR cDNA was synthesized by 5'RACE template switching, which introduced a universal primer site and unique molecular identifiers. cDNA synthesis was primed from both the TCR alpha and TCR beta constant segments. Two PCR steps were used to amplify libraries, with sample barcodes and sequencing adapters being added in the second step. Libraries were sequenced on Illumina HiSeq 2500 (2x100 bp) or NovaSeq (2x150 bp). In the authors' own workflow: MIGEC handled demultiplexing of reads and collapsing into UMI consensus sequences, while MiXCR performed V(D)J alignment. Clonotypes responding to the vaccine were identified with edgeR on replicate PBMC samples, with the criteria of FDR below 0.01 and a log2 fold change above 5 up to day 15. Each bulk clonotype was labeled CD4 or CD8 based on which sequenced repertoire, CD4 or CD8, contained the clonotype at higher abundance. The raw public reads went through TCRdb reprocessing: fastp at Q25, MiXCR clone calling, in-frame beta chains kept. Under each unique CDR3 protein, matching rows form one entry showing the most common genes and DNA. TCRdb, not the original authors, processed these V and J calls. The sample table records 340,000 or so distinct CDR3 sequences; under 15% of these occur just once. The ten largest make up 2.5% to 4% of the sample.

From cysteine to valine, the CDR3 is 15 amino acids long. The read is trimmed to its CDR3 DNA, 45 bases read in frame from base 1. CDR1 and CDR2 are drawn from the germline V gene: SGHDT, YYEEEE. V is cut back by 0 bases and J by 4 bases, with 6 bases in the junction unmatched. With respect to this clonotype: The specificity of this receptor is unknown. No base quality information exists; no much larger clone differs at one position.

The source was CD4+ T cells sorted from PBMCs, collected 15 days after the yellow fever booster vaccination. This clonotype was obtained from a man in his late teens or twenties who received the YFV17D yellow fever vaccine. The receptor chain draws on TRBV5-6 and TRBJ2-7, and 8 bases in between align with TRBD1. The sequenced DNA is TGTGCCAGCAGCTTGGGACAGGGGATCCGATACGAGCAGTACGTC. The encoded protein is CASSLGQGIRYEQYV.